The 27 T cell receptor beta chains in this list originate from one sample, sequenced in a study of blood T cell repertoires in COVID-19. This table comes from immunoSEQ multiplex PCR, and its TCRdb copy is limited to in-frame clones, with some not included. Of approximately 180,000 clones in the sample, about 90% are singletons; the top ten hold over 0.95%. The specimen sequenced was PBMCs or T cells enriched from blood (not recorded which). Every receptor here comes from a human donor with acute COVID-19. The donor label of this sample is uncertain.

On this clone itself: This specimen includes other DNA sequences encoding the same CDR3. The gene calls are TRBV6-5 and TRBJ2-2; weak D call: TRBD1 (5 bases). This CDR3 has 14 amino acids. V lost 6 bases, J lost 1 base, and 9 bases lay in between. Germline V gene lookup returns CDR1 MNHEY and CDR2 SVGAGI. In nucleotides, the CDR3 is TGTGCCAGCAGGAACGGACAGAACACCGGGGAGCTGTTTTTT. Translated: CASRNGQNTGELFF.

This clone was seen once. The CDR3 spells CASSATSGGRYGYTF. CDR3 DNA sequence: TGTGCCAGCAGCGCCACCTCAGGGGGACGCTATGGCTACACCTTC. V usage is TRBV9 and J usage is TRBJ1-2; TRBD1 matches at 7 bases. The V and J ends lost 3 bases and 4 bases, in that order; junction bases with no gene match: 9. CDR3 length equals 15 residues. In germline, CDR1 is SGDLS, CDR2 YYNGEE.

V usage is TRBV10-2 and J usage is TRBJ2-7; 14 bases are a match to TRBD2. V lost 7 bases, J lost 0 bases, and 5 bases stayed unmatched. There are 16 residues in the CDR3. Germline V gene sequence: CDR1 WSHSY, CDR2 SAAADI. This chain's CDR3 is CASMRTSGGSSYEQYF. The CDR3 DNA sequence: TGCGCCAGCATGAGGACTAGCGGGGGGAGCTCCTACGAGCAGTACTTC.

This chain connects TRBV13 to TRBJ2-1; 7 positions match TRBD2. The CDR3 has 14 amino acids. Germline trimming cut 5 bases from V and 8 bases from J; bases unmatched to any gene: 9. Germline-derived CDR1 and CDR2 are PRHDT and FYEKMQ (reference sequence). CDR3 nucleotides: TGTGCCAGCAGCGCCCAGGGACTAAGACATGAGCAGTTCTTC. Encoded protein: CASSAQGLRHEQFF. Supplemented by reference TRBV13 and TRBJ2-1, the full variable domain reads AAGVIQSPRHLIKEKRETATLKCYPIPRHDTVYWYQQGPGQDPQFLISFYEKMQSDKGSIPDRFSAQQFSDYHSELNMSSLELGDSALYFCASSAQGLRHEQFFGPGTRLTVL.

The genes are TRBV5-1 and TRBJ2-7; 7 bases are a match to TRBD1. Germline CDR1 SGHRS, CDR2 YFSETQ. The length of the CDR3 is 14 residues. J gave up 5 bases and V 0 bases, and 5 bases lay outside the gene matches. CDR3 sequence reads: CASSLGQGENEQYF. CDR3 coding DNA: TGCGCCAGCAGCTTGGGGCAGGGGGAAAACGAGCAGTACTTC.

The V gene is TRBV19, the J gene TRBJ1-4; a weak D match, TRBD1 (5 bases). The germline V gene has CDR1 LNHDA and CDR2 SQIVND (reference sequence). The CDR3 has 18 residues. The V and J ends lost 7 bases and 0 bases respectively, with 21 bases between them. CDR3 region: CASTGGSANYPTNEKLFF. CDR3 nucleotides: TGTGCCAGTACTGGGGGGTCGGCGAATTACCCAACTAATGAAAAACTGTTTTTT.

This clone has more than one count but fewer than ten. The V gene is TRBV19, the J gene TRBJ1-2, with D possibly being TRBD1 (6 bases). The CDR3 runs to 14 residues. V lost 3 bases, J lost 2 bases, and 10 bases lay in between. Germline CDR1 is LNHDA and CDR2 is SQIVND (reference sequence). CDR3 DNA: TGTGCCAGTAGTATCCAGGGGTCCAACTATGGCTACACCTTC. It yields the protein CASSIQGSNYGYTF.

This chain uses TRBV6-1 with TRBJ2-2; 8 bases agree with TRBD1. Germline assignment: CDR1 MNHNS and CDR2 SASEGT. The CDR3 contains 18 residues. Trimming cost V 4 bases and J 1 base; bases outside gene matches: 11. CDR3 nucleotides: TGTGCCAGCAGTGTTTCAACCGGCAGGGGGCGGAACACCGGGGAGCTGTTTTTT. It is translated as CASSVSTGRGRNTGELFF.

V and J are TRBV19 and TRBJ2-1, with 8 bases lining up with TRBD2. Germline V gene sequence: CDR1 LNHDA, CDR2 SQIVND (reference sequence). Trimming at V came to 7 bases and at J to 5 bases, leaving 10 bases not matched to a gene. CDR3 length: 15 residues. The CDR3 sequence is CASKLGGGKDNEQFF. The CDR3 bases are TGTGCCAGTAAGCTGGGCGGGGGGAAGGACAATGAGCAGTTCTTC.

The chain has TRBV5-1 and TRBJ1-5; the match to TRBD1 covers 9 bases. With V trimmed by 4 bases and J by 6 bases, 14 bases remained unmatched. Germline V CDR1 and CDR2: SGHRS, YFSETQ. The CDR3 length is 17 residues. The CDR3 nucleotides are TGCGCCAGCAGCGAGGGACCGGGACAGGGAGCGACTCAGCCCCAGCATTTT. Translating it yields CASSEGPGQGATQPQHF.

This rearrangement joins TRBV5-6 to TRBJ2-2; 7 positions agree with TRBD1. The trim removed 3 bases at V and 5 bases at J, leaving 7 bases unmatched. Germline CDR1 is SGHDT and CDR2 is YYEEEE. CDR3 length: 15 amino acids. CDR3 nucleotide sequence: TGTGCCAGCAGCTCCCCGGGACAGCTTACCGGGGAGCTGTTTTTT. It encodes CASSSPGQLTGELFF.

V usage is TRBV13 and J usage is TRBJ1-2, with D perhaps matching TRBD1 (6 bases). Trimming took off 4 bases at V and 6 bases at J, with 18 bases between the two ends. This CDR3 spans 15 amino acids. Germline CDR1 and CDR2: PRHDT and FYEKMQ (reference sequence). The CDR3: CASSSLVRTVHGYTF. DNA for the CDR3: TGTGCCAGCAGCTCACTAGTACGGACAGTCCATGGCTACACCTTC.

CDR3 in DNA: TGTGCCAGTAGTATAAAAGGGGGCGGTGAAAAACTGTTTTTT. It is translated as CASSIKGGGEKLFF. The V and J genes are TRBV19 and TRBJ1-4, with TRBD1 identical over 7 bases. From germline, CDR1 is LNHDA and CDR2 SQIVND (reference sequence). The CDR3 contains 14 residues. V was pared by 2 bases and J by 7 bases, with 4 bases of the junction left unmatched.

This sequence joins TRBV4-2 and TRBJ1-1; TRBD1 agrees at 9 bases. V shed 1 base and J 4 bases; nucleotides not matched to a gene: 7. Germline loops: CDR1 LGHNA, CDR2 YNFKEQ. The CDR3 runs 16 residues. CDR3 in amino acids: CASSQVGQGGGTEAFF. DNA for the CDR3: TGTGCCAGCAGCCAAGTGGGACAGGGCGGAGGCACTGAAGCTTTCTTT.

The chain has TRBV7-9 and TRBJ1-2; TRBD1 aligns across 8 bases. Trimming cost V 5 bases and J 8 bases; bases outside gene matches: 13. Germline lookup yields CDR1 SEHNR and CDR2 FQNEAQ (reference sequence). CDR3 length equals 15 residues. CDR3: CASSLWTGKVGGYTF. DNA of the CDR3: TGTGCCAGCAGCCTATGGACAGGGAAAGTAGGGGGCTACACCTTC.

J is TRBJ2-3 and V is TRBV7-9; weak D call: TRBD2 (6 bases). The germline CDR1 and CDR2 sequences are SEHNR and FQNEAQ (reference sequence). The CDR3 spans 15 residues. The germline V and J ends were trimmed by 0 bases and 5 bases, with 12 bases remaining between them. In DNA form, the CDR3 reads TGTGCCAGCAGCTTAGCCCTCCACGGGGGAGATACGCAGTATTTT. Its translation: CASSLALHGGDTQYF.

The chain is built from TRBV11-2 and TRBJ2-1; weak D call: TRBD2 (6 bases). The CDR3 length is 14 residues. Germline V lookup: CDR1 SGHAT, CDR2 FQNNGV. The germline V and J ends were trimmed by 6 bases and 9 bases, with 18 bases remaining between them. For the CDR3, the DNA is TGTGCCAGCAGTGGTTCGGGGGATCTTCCTGAGCAGTTCTTC. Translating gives CASSGSGDLPEQFF.

The CDR3, as DNA: TGTGCCAGCGCCTCGGGGGGGGGCCTCACAGATACGCAGTATTTT. It yields the protein CASASGGGLTDTQYF. The J gene is TRBJ2-3, the V gene TRBV9, with TRBD2 matching over 8 bases. V lost 7 bases to trimming and J lost 2 bases; unmatched junction nucleotides: 9. Germline lookup yields CDR1 SGDLS and CDR2 YYNGEE. The CDR3 totals 15 residues.

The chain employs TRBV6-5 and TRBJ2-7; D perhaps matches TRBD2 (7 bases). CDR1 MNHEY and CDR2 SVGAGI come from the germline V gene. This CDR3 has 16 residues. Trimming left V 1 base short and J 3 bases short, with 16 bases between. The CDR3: CASSYFRPGGRYEQYF. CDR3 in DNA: TGTGCCAGCAGTTACTTCCGCCCGGGGGGCCGCTACGAGCAGTACTTC.

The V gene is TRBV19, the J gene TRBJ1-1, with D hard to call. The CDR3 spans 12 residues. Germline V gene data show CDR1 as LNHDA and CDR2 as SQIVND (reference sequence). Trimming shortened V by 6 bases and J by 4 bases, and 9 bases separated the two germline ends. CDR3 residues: CASSNVGTEAFF. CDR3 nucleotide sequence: TGTGCCAGTAGCAATGTCGGCACTGAAGCTTTCTTT.

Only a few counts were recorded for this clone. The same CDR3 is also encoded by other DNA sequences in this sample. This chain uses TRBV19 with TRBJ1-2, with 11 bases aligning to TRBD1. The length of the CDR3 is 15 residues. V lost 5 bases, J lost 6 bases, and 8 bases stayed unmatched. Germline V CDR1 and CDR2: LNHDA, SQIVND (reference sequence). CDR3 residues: CASSLGQGAGDGYTF. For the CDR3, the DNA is TGTGCCAGTAGTCTAGGACAGGGGGCAGGAGATGGCTACACCTTC.

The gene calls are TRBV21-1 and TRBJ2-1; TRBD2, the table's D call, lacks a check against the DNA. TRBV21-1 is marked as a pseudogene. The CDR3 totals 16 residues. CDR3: CASSRPIAGVEDEQFF. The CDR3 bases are TGTGCCAGCAGCCGTCCGATTGCGGGGGTGGAGGATGAGCAGTTCTTC.

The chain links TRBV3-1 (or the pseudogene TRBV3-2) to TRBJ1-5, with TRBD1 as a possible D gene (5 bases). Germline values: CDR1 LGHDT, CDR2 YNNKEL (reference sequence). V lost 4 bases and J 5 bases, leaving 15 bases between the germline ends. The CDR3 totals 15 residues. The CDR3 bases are TGTGCCAGCAGCCGCTCGGACAAACGGGATCAGCCCCAGCATTTT. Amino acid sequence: CASSRSDKRDQPQHF.

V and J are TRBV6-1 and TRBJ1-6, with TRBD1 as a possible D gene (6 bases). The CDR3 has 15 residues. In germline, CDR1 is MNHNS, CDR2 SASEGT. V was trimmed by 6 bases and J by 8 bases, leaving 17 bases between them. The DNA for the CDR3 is TGTGCCAGCAGCTCAGGACAGAATTGGGATTCACCCCTCCACTTT. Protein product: CASSSGQNWDSPLHF.

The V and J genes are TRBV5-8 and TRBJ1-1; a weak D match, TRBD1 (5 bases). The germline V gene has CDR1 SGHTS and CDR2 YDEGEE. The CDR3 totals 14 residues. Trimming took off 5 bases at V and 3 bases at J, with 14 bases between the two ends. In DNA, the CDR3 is TGTGCCAGCAGGAGTTGGGGAGGGGACACTGAAGCTTTCTTT. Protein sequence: CASRSWGGDTEAFF.

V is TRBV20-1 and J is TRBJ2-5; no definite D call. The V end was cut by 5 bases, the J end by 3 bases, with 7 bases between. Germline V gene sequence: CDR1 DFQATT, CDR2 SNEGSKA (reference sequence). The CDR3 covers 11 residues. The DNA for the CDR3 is TGCAGTGCTGCGGATGAAGAGACCCAGTACTTC. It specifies CSAADEETQYF.

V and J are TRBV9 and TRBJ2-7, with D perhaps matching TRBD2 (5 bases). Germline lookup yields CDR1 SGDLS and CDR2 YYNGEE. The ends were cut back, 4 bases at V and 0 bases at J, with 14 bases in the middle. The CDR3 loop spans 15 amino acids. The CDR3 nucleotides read TGTGCCAGCAGCTCCTACCCGGGATCCTCCTACGAGCAGTACTTC. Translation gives CASSSYPGSSYEQYF.